The rows below give T cell receptor beta chains drawn from one sample of a study of Ad26.COV2.S vaccination and SARS-CoV-2 variants. Profiled with immunoSEQ multiplex PCR; TCRdb holds only in-frame clones, not every one. The sample includes about 500,000 clones, roughly 87% seen only once; the top ten take 1.5% to 2%. This specimen consisted of peripheral blood, obtained in a trial of Ad26.COV2.S vaccine versus placebo. The receptors were gathered from a person aged 18-60 years who received the Ad26.COV2.S COVID-19 vaccine or a placebo. Each CDR3 is given with its conserved first and last residue. Fields, in order: clone size, V gene, J gene, D gene, CDR3 protein, CDR3 DNA. D genes are given only for firm matches. Rows give clone size only sometimes, using once, few, many, or a class for an expanded clone.

NA	TRBV15	TRBJ1-3	TRBD1	CATSAKLGTGGGNTIYF	TGTGCCACCAGCGCAAAATTGGGGACAGGGGGAGGAAACACCATATATTTT
NA	TRBV12-3/TRBV12-4	TRBJ2-1	NA	CASSFRANEQFF	TGTGCCAGCAGTTTCCGGGCCAATGAGCAGTTCTTC
few	TRBV10-3	TRBJ2-5	TRBD2	CASRGGAGEETQYF	TGTGCCTCCCGGGGGGGAGCGGGGGAAGAGACCCAGTACTTC
NA	TRBV7-3	TRBJ1-6	NA	CASSSGNSPLHF	TGTGCCAGCAGCTCGGGTAACTCACCCCTCCACTTT
NA	TRBV9	TRBJ2-2	NA	CASSYRVYTGELFF	TGTGCCAGCAGTTACAGGGTGTACACCGGGGAGCTGTTTTTT
NA	TRBV25-1	TRBJ2-3	NA	CATSRGGTDTQYF	TGTGCCACCTCCCGGGGTGGCACAGATACGCAGTATTTT
NA	TRBV6-2/TRBV6-3	TRBJ1-2	NA	CASSYHRGDGYTF	TGTGCCAGCAGCTATCATAGGGGTGATGGCTACACCTTC
NA	TRBV4-2	TRBJ2-3	NA	CASSPPVPDTQYF	TGTGCCAGCAGCCCCCCCGTCCCAGATACGCAGTATTTT
NA	TRBV30	TRBJ2-7	NA	CAWTALASSYEQYF	TGTGCCTGGACGGCTCTAGCGAGCTCCTACGAGCAGTACTTC
NA	TRBV12-3/TRBV12-4	TRBJ1-1	NA	CASLQNVNTEAFF	TGTGCCAGCCTCCAGAACGTGAACACTGAAGCTTTCTTT
once	TRBV7-8	TRBJ2-3	TRBD2	CASHREGRDTQYF	TGTGCCAGCCACCGGGAGGGCAGAGATACGCAGTATTTT
NA	TRBV3-1/TRBV3-2	TRBJ2-1	NA	CASSQGGQVGGEQFF	TGTGCCAGCAGCCAAGGAGGACAGGTCGGGGGTGAGCAGTTCTTC
once	TRBV12-3/TRBV12-4	TRBJ1-2	TRBD1	CASSFRTGRTF	TGTGCCAGCAGTTTTCGGACAGGGAGGACCTTC
NA	TRBV6-5	TRBJ2-2	TRBD2	CASSRGVENTGELFF	TGTGCCAGCAGCCGGGGGGTCGAGAACACCGGGGAGCTGTTTTTT
NA	TRBV5-5	TRBJ2-7	TRBD1	CASRRTGEVTYEQYF	TGTGCCAGCAGAAGGACAGGGGAGGTGACCTACGAGCAGTACTTC
NA	TRBV19	TRBJ2-1	NA	CASSNPGGEQFF	TGTGCCAGTAGCAACCCGGGTGGGGAGCAGTTCTTC
NA	TRBV6-5	TRBJ1-1	NA	CASSYTGQRAFF	TGTGCCAGCAGTTATACCGGACAGCGAGCTTTCTTT
NA	TRBV28	TRBJ1-4	NA	CASRITNEKLFF	TGTGCCAGCAGAATAACTAATGAAAAACTGTTTTTT
NA	TRBV28	TRBJ2-3	TRBD2	CASISGGFRTDTQYF	TGTGCCAGCATAAGCGGGGGATTTCGGACAGATACGCAGTATTTT
NA	TRBV25-1	TRBJ2-5	TRBD2	CASSEGIAGATFGSTQYF	TGTGCCAGCAGTGAGGGGATAGCGGGAGCGACTTTCGGGTCGACCCAGTACTTC
NA	TRBV18	TRBJ1-1	TRBD1	CASSLGQPPEAFF	TGTGCCAGCTCCCTGGGACAGCCTCCGGAAGCTTTCTTT
NA	TRBV5-6	TRBJ1-2	NA	CASSLGGGPNYGYTF	TGTGCCAGCAGCTTGGGCGGGGGGCCGAACTATGGCTACACCTTC